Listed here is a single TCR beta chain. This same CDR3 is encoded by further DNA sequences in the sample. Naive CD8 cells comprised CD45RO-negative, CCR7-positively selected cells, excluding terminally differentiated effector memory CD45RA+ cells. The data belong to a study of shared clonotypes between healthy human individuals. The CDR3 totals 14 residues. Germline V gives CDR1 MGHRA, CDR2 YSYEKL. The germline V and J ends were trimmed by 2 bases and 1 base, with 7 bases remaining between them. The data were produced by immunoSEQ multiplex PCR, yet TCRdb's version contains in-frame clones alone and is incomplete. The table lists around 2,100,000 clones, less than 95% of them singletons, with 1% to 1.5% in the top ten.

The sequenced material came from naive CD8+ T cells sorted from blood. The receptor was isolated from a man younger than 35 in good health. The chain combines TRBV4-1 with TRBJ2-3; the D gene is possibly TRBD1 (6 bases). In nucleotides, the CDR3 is TGCGCCAGCAGCCAAAGACAGGGCACAGATACGCAGTATTTT. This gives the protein CASSQRQGTDTQYF.